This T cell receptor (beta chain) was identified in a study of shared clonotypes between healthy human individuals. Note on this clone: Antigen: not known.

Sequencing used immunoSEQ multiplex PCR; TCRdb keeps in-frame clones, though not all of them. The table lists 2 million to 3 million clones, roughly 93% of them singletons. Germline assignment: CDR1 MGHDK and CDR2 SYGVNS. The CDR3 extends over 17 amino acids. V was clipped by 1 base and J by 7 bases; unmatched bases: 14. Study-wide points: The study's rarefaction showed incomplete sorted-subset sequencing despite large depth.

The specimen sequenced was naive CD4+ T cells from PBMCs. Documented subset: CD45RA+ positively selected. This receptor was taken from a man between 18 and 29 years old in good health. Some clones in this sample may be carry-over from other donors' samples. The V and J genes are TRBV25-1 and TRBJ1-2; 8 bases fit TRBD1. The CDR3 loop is CASSESRKTGEKGGYTF. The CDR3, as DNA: TGTGCCAGCAGTGAATCTCGAAAGACAGGGGAGAAGGGTGGCTACACCTTC.